The clone carrying this T cell receptor beta chain was detected once. Libraries were prepared by immunoSEQ multiplex PCR; TCRdb keeps only in-frame clonotypes and omits some of them. There are 250,000 or so clones in the sample; 85% to 90% occur only once, and more than 1.5% lies in the top ten. This specimen belongs to a study of blood T cell repertoires in COVID-19. The CDR3 is 14 amino acids. Germline CDR1 is SQVTM and CDR2 is ANQGSEA. V was cut by 3 bases and J by 1 base, with 9 bases left in between. Sequenced input: PBMCs or T cells enriched from blood (not recorded which). The TCR comes from a man aged 40-49 years who had recovered from COVID-19. V is TRBV29-1 and J is TRBJ2-2; perhaps TRBD2 as D (6 bases). CDR3 region: CSVDRGLNTGELFF. As DNA, the CDR3 is TGCAGCGTTGATAGGGGACTGAACACCGGGGAGCTGTTTTTT.